The 3 T cell receptor beta chains given below trace back to one sample, sequenced in a study of blood T cell repertoires in COVID-19. The table came from immunoSEQ multiplex PCR; TCRdb's copy has only in-frame clones and leaves some out. The sample carries 100,000 to 150,000 clones, 86% recorded once. The sequenced sample consisted of peripheral blood. The receptors were gathered from a human donor in a cohort sampled during active COVID-19.

The genes are TRBV6-2 or TRBV6-3 and TRBJ2-1; 7 nucleotides align to TRBD2. The J segment lost 1 base and the V segment lost 3 bases, leaving 3 bases of the junction unmatched. In germline, CDR1 is MNHEY, CDR2 SVGEGT. The CDR3 contains 15 residues. The CDR3 DNA is TGTGCCAGCAGTTATCTAGCGGTATCCTACAATGAGCAGTTCTTC. It codes for CASSYLAVSYNEQFF.

The V and J genes are TRBV19 and TRBJ2-1; D call uncertain. The germline gives CDR1 LNHDA, CDR2 SQIVND (reference sequence). V was cut by 4 bases and J by 4 bases, with 8 bases left in between. The CDR3 consists of 13 residues. The CDR3 spells CASSKPVYNEQFF. Here the CDR3 DNA reads TGTGCCAGTAGTAAACCGGTTTACAATGAGCAGTTCTTC.

J is TRBJ1-1 and V is TRBV2, with D uncertain. The CDR3 covers 13 residues. Trimming took 1 base from V and 6 from J, leaving 9 bases between them. Germline V gene sequence: CDR1 SNHLY, CDR2 FYNNEI. CDR3 sequence (DNA): TGTGCCAGCAGTGAAGGTCCTACTTCTGAAGCTTTCTTT. It encodes CASSEGPTSEAFF. The whole variable domain, filled in from reference TRBV2 and TRBJ1-1, reads EPEVTQTPSHQVTQMGQEVILRCVPISNHLYFYWYRQILGQKVEFLVSFYNNEISEKSEIFDDQFSVERPDGSNFTLKIRSTKLEDSAMYFCASSEGPTSEAFFGQGTRLTVV.